This is a list of T cell receptor beta chains from one sample in a study of T cells in Graves' hyperthyroidism and ophthalmopathy. TCRdb recomputed calls from the multiplex PCR reads with MiXCR, one row per CDR3 protein. The table has about 360,000 distinct CDR3 sequences, about 12% seen once. The sample consisted of blood. These receptors came from a woman younger than 30 with Graves' hyperthyroidism. CDR3s include the opening cysteine and the closing phenylalanine or tryptophan. A D gene is named only where the DNA matches it firmly. Clone size is shown for a subset of rows, as once, few, many or a class of expanded clone.

d_gene,v_gene,abundance,j_gene,CDR3aa,CDR3nt
TRBD2,TRBV24-1,many,TRBJ2-1,CATSDPAPAGDNEQFF,TGTGCCACCAGTGATCCGGCGCCAGCGGGAGATAATGAGCAGTTCTTC
-,TRBV9,few,TRBJ1-5,CASSVGIEGRPQHF,TGTGCCAGCAGCGTAGGGATAGAGGGTAGGCCCCAGCATTTT
TRBD2,TRBV7-6,few,TRBJ2-1,CASSIVAGDNEQFF,TGTGCCAGCAGCATAGTAGCGGGGGACAATGAGCAGTTCTTC
TRBD1,TRBV5-1,many,TRBJ2-7,CASKATGDLPNEQYF,TGCGCCAGCAAGGCAACAGGGGATCTCCCAAACGAGCAGTACTTC
-,TRBV3-1,many,TRBJ1-2,CASSQDRSSYGYTF,TGTGCCAGCAGCCAAGACCGGTCCTCCTATGGCTACACCTTC
-,TRBV3-1,many,TRBJ1-4,CASSQSDGTNEKLFF,TGTGCCAGCAGCCAGTCAGATGGGACTAATGAAAAACTGTTTTTT
TRBD1,TRBV18,-,TRBJ2-7,CASSPSGQFYEQYF,TGTGCCAGCTCACCGTCGGGACAGTTCTACGAGCAGTACTTC
TRBD1,TRBV28,many,TRBJ2-5,CAIPGQLLFQETQYF,TGTGCCATCCCGGGACAGCTTCTGTTCCAAGAGACCCAGTACTTC
-,TRBV7-9,few,TRBJ2-1,CASSLGNLLKDNGQFF,TGTGCCAGCAGCTTAGGGAACTTACTAAAGGATAATGGGCAGTTCTTC
TRBD1,TRBV12-5,many,TRBJ2-1,CASGLYQGTVYNEQFF,TGTGCTAGTGGTTTGTACCAAGGGACAGTCTACAATGAGCAGTTCTTC
-,TRBV6-2/TRBV6-3,-,TRBJ1-3,CASSRSPHGNTIYF,TGTGCCAGCAGTCGCTCCCCCCATGGAAACACCATATATTTT
-,TRBV5-1,many,TRBJ2-1,CASSLDGGTSKPNEQFF,TGCGCCAGCAGCTTGGATGGCGGGACTTCTAAGCCCAATGAGCAGTTCTTC
-,TRBV19,-,TRBJ1-6,CASSTGQDNSPLHF,TGTGCCAGTAGTACGGGACAAGATAATTCACCCCTCCACTTT
-,TRBV29-1,few,TRBJ2-5,CSVELQGRLYQETQYF,TGCAGCGTTGAACTTCAGGGGCGGCTGTACCAAGAGACCCAGTACTTC
TRBD1,TRBV9,few,TRBJ1-3,CASSFGTAGNTIYF,TGTGCCAGCAGCTTCGGGACAGCCGGAAACACCATATATTTT
TRBD2,TRBV4-1,few,TRBJ2-2,CASSQTGGLHGELFF,TGCGCCAGCAGCCAAACGGGGGGACTCCACGGGGAGCTGTTTTTT
-,TRBV2,-,TRBJ2-3,CASSAQGPRTATDTQYF,TGTGCCAGCAGTGCCCAAGGACCCCGAACTGCCACAGATACGCAGTATTTT
-,TRBV27,many,TRBJ1-1,CASSFTGTTTEAFF,TGTGCCAGCAGTTTCACTGGGACAACCACTGAAGCTTTCTTT
TRBD2,TRBV25-1,-,TRBJ2-3,CASSAPGLAGVGDTQYF,TGTGCCAGCAGTGCTCCAGGACTAGCGGGGGTGGGAGATACGCAGTATTTT
TRBD1,TRBV6-2/TRBV6-3,many,TRBJ1-5,CASSPDRVLQPQHF,TGTGCCAGCAGCCCCGACAGGGTCCTTCAGCCCCAGCATTTT
TRBD1,TRBV10-3,many,TRBJ2-1,CAIRAGTGVNEQFF,TGTGCCATCAGAGCCGGGACAGGGGTCAATGAGCAGTTCTTC
TRBD2,TRBV9,few,TRBJ2-1,CASSPSGGLGSYNEQFF,TGTGCCAGCAGCCCCAGCGGTGGACTAGGCAGCTACAATGAGCAGTTCTTC
TRBD2,TRBV9,-,TRBJ2-3,CASSVGTSVPGTDTQYF,TGTGCCAGCAGCGTCGGGACTAGCGTCCCCGGCACAGATACGCAGTATTTT
TRBD1,TRBV19,few,TRBJ2-1,CASSSTGYDEQFF,TGTGCCAGTAGTTCGACAGGGTACGATGAGCAGTTCTTC
TRBD1,TRBV28,many,TRBJ1-2,CASSSPSGGLNYGYTF,TGTGCCAGCAGTTCTCCCTCAGGGGGCCTTAACTATGGCTACACCTTC
-,TRBV19,few,TRBJ1-1,CASSAPPENTEAFF,TGTGCCAGTAGTGCCCCCCCTGAAAACACTGAAGCTTTCTTT
TRBD2,TRBV9,-,TRBJ2-7,CASSAFPGLAGRLKYEQYF,TGTGCCAGCAGTGCTTTTCCGGGACTAGCGGGAAGGCTTAAGTACGAGCAGTACTTC
-,TRBV5-4,-,TRBJ2-1,CASSETGTQQFF,TGTGCCAGCAGTGAAACCGGGACCCAGCAGTTCTTC
TRBD1,TRBV28,once,TRBJ1-2,CASSLGQESYGYTF,TGTGCCAGCAGTTTGGGACAGGAGAGCTATGGCTACACCTTC
-,TRBV28,many,TRBJ1-1,CASSSPSNTEAFF,TGTGCCAGCAGTTCCCCCTCGAACACTGAAGCTTTCTTT
-,TRBV12-3/TRBV12-4,many,TRBJ1-1,CASRAPSGSGNTEAFF,TGTGCCAGCAGGGCCCCATCAGGGTCTGGGAACACTGAAGCTTTCTTT
TRBD1,TRBV28,many,TRBJ1-1,CASSFLGQGNYTEAFF,TGTGCCAGCAGTTTTCTGGGACAGGGGAACTACACTGAAGCTTTCTTT
-,TRBV6-1,many,TRBJ1-2,CASSSGDAQNYGYTF,TGTGCCAGCAGTTCGGGGGATGCTCAAAACTATGGCTACACCTTC
-,TRBV9,-,TRBJ2-6,CASSVDGSGANVLTF,TGTGCCAGCAGCGTAGATGGCTCTGGGGCCAACGTCCTGACTTTC
-,TRBV28,many,TRBJ2-3,CASSFETGADTQYF,TGTGCCAGCAGTTTTGAAACCGGCGCAGATACGCAGTATTTT
-,TRBV12-3/TRBV12-4,many,TRBJ2-4,CASSLRPRLAKNIQYF,TGTGCCAGCAGTTTAAGGCCGCGGTTAGCCAAAAACATTCAGTACTTC
TRBD2,TRBV4-1,-,TRBJ2-5,CASSLTGLSVETQYF,TGCGCCAGCAGCCTAACGGGACTAAGCGTAGAGACCCAGTACTTC
-,TRBV2,many,TRBJ1-1,CASSGSTEVVSNTEAFF,TGTGCCAGCAGTGGGTCGACAGAAGTTGTGTCAAACACTGAAGCTTTCTTT
-,TRBV2,few,TRBJ2-2,CASSGVGNTGELLF,TGTGCCAGCAGCGGCGTCGGGAACACCGGGGAGCTGCTTTTT
-,TRBV24-1,-,TRBJ2-1,CATSDLRSSYNEQFF,TGTGCCACCAGTGATTTAAGGTCGTCCTACAATGAGCAGTTCTTC
TRBD1,TRBV19,many,TRBJ2-6,CASSIAGQARPSGANVLTF,TGTGCCAGTAGTATAGCGGGACAGGCCCGACCCTCTGGGGCCAACGTCCTGACTTTC
TRBD2,TRBV9,many,TRBJ2-7,CASSGEASGSYEQYF,TGTGCCAGCAGCGGGGAGGCTAGCGGCTCCTACGAGCAGTACTTC
-,TRBV4-3,few,TRBJ2-2,CASSQSPPTRYNTGELFF,TGCGCCAGCAGCCAATCCCCTCCGACTAGATATAACACCGGGGAGCTGTTTTTT
-,TRBV20-1,many,TRBJ1-1,CSARVGGDTEAFF,TGCAGTGCTAGAGTTGGGGGTGACACTGAAGCTTTCTTT
TRBD2,TRBV6-1,many,TRBJ2-7,CASSDPAGSFYEQYF,TGTGCCAGCAGTGACCCAGCGGGATCATTTTACGAGCAGTACTTC
TRBD2,TRBV11-2,-,TRBJ2-5,CASSLEGLAAQETQYF,TGTGCCAGCAGCTTAGAGGGACTAGCGGCACAAGAGACCCAGTACTTC
-,TRBV5-1,many,TRBJ2-2,CASSLARGSATTGELFF,TGCGCCAGCAGCTTGGCCAGAGGGTCAGCGACCACCGGGGAGCTGTTTTTT
TRBD2,TRBV20-1,many,TRBJ2-3,CSARPYSGGTDTQYF,TGCAGTGCTCGACCCTATTCCGGGGGGACGGATACGCAGTATTTT
-,TRBV24-1,many,TRBJ2-1,CATSDPDPAVDNEQFF,TGTGCCACCAGTGACCCGGACCCCGCCGTCGACAATGAGCAGTTCTTC
TRBD1,TRBV6-1,many,TRBJ2-1,CASQMGQGNEQFF,TGTGCCAGCCAGATGGGACAGGGGAATGAGCAGTTCTTC
-,TRBV20-1,-,TRBJ2-4,CSAQKGRQASPKVTKNIQYF,TGCAGTGCTCAGAAGGGGCGGCAGGCCTCACCGAAGGTTACCAAAAACATTCAGTACTTC
TRBD2,TRBV4-2,many,TRBJ2-3,CASSPQTAGGPGTQYF,TGTGCCAGCAGCCCCCAGACAGCGGGAGGTCCTGGTACGCAGTATTTT
-,TRBV24-1,-,TRBJ1-2,CATSEGENYGYTF,TGTGCCACCAGTGAGGGCGAGAACTATGGCTACACCTTC
TRBD1,TRBV20-1,many,TRBJ2-7,CSARHDRGRYEQYF,TGCAGTGCTAGACATGACAGGGGGCGGTACGAGCAGTACTTC
TRBD2,TRBV6-2/TRBV6-3,many,TRBJ2-1,CATALVRASGIHNEQFF,TGTGCCACAGCCCTGGTTAGGGCTAGCGGGATTCACAATGAGCAGTTCTTC